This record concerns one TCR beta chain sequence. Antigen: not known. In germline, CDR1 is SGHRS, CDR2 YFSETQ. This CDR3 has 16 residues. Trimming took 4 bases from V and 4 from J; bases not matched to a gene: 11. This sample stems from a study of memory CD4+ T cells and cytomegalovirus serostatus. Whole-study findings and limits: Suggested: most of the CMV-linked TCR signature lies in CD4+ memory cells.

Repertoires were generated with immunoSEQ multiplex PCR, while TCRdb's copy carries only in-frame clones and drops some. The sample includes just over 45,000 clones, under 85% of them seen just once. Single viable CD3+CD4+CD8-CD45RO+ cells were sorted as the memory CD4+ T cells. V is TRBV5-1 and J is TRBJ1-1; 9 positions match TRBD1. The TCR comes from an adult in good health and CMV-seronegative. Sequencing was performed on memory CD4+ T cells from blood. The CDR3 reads CASSTGTGNVITEAFF. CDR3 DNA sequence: TGCGCCAGCAGCACCGGGACAGGGAATGTTATCACTGAAGCTTTCTTT.